This T cell receptor beta chain was sequenced in a study of T cell responses to AZD1222 COVID-19 vaccine (dated by TCRdb to the early 2020s). Concerning the study at large: AZD1222 recipients given second doses at about 4 weeks or at about 12 weeks were pooled, since spike-specific TCR depth and breadth were not found to differ between the two schedules. A total of roughly 240 trial participants underwent TCR sequencing, of whom 207 received two doses of AZD1222 and 26 received two doses of the MenACWY control vaccine. Trial participants were enrolled into age subgroups of 18-55, 56-69 and 70-plus years, which contained about 150, 27 and 61 TCR-sequenced participants, respectively.

Comments on this clone: The target of this receptor is not known. Within one base of it there is no much larger clone, and no base qualities were kept.

General conclusions and limits of the study: Because no day 14 peak-response samples were available, the repertoires could be characterized only after the peak T cell response. After two AZD1222 doses, spike-specific TCR breadth and depth were significantly higher than at day 0 and than in MenACWY recipients. Only five to seven AZD1222 recipients were SARS-CoV-2 seropositive at baseline, limiting conclusions about previously exposed vaccinees. Nearly half of unique spike-specific TCRs reportedly recognized epitopes outside regions mutated in the B.1.351 and B.1.1.7 variants. The vaccine-associated CD4 TCRs covered the entire spike protein, and the dominant responses fell in regions 160-218 and 743-854. In the small 56-69-year group, the increase in depth fell short of significance, most likely because of low power. Participants were mostly white British and included more females than males, and it was suggested by the authors that clonal diversity may have been underestimated.

Via the germline V gene, CDR1 is MNHNS and CDR2 SASEGT. V loses 0 bases, J loses 5 bases, and the germline ends lie 11 bases apart. Spanning cysteine to phenylalanine, the CDR3 consists of 15 amino acids. The DNA shown is the 45-base CDR3, in frame from base 1. This specimen's time point label, interpreted: baseline before first vaccination. Vaccinee samples came from UK trials COV001 and COV002, including a single-blind randomized controlled phase 2/3 trial of AZD1222 (ChAdOx1 nCoV-19) in healthy adults. For TCRbeta chain sequencing, PBMC samples were collected from trial participants at day 0 and at day 28 after the second dose. The CDR3 regions of human TCRbeta chains were analyzed by immunosequencing. As for the original processing: Repertoire TCRs were matched against a reference library of SARS-CoV-2-specific TCRs generated with the MIRA antigen-specificity platform. Breadth was defined as the fraction of unique TCRs that were SARS-CoV-2-associated, and depth was defined as the fraction of total T cells that were SARS-CoV-2-associated. Using the MIRA data, every spike-specific TCR was mapped to the spike region that the TCR reacted to and assigned to either a CD4 or a CD8 class. Log10-transformed breadth and depth values were compared by one-way ANOVA with Sidak's multiple comparisons tests. Drawn from immuneACCESS, this table holds only the in-frame rearrangements with V and J called that TCRdb kept. Clones are partly lost; checked studies trace under half to an unresolved V gene and leave the rest unexplained. V and J calls and clone size are as listed in that table; D and trimming were resolved from the DNA. This sample gives 110,000 to 150,000 clones in total; 92% of them show up just once. Around 1.7% of the sample is in the top ten clones.

This TCR derives from an adult in good health. The V and J genes are TRBV6-1 and TRBJ1-5; TRBD1 is perhaps the D gene, given 5 matching bases. Sequencing was performed on peripheral blood, taken on day 0 of AZD1222 vaccination. The nucleotides read TGTGCCAGCAGTGAAGCGCGCAGGGACCATCAGCCCCAGCATTTT. Its translation reads: CASSEARRDHQPQHF.